This T cell receptor (beta chain) was identified during a study of CD8 T cells in Susac syndrome. Findings and limits, study-wide: Sixteen Susac-specific public clones were found in total CD8+ repertoires and roughly 5 in CD8+ TEMRA repertoires.

The RNA, about 0.5 to 1 ug, was put through reverse transcription using random hexamers. TCRdb ran MiXCR on the immunoSEQ multiplex PCR reads and lists one entry per CDR3 protein. The data show 100,000 to 150,000 distinct CDR3 sequences, with around 95% seen just once and 0.2% to 0.25% held by the top ten. V was shortened by 4 bases and J by 0 bases, with 16 bases between the two germline ends. CDR1 is MDHEN and CDR2 is SYDVKM in the germline V gene. The CDR3 extends over 17 amino acids. With regard to this clonotype: Its antigen is not identified.

V gene TRBV28 combines with J gene TRBJ1-3; D is possibly TRBD1 (6 bases). The TCR comes from a human donor with Susac syndrome. The sequenced material came from CD8+ T cells from PBMCs. CDR3 nucleotides: TGTGCCAGCAGTTCGGGACAACCCCGCTTCTCTGGAAACACCATATATTTT. This gives the protein CASSSGQPRFSGNTIYF.